The sequence of this T cell receptor delta chain was determined in a study of γδ T cells in repeated Plasmodium falciparum infection. The CDR3 contains 19 residues. CDR1 and CDR2 (germline): GEAIGNYY, EKD. The V end was cut by 1 base, the J end by 1 base, with 24 bases between. TCRdb used CATT to re-call clones from the multiplex PCR reads. Altogether 85,000 to 100,000 delta-chain clones are present, less than 1% being singletons, with the ten largest covering 9.5% to 10%. This clone has just a few counts. This DNA's translation differs at residue 13 from TCRdb's protein, which comes from a much larger clone; a read error is likely, and the protein shown is translated from the DNA. Flow sorting of PBMC yielded separate Vgamma9/Vdelta2+ and Vdelta2-negative gammadelta T cell populations for bulk repertoire analysis.

Sequenced: gamma-delta T cells from blood. V is TRDV2 and J is TRDJ1, with TRDD3 as a possible D gene (6 bases). The J gene, left out of TCRdb, was set here by checking the DNA against germline. This clonotype was sampled from a pool of human donors (malaria-infected and uninfected, not separated). The CDR3 DNA reads as TGTGCCTGTGACACTCTCCCTGTCGCCCCGGGGGAAAGCACCGATAAACTCATCTTT. Encoded protein: CACDTLPVAPGESTDKLIF.